These T cell receptor beta chains were read from a single sample in a study of shared clonotypes between healthy human individuals. Produced via immunoSEQ multiplex PCR; TCRdb's table is partial and in-frame only. In the table there are around 2.5 million clones, 80% to 95% of which are singletons. Sequencing was carried out using naive CD4+ T cells from PBMCs. These TCRs come from a young man in good health. Some clones in this sample may be carry-over from other donors' samples. The CDR3 runs from the conserved cysteine through the conserved F or W. D genes are given only for firm matches. Clone size is given for some rows only: seen once, a few or many times, or a class if the clone is expanded.

TRBV6-6	TRBJ1-2	-	14	TRBD1	TGTGCCAGCATTAGCGACAGGGCGGGCTATGGCTACACCTTC	CASISDRAGYGYTF
TRBV5-6	TRBJ2-5	-	15	-	TGTGCCAGCAGCTTCCCTGATGGCGGACAAGAGACCCAGTACTTC	CASSFPDGGQETQYF
TRBV2	TRBJ2-6	-	16	-	TGTGCCAGCAGTACCGACAGGAGCTCTGGGGCCAACGTCCTGACTTTC	CASSTDRSSGANVLTF
TRBV18	TRBJ1-1	-	16	-	TGTGCCAGCTCACCAGGTTGGGCGCGTTGGGGCACTGAAGCTTTCTTT	CASSPGWARWGTEAFF
TRBV18	TRBJ2-2	-	16	-	TGTGCCAGCTCACAGGAGGCAGGGATCGGCACCGGGGAGCTGTTTTTT	CASSQEAGIGTGELFF
TRBV7-8	TRBJ1-5	-	16	-	TGTGCCAGCAGCTTAGAAGTGAGGGATAGCAATCAGCCCCAGCATTTT	CASSLEVRDSNQPQHF
TRBV6-4	TRBJ2-2	-	16	TRBD2	TGTGCCAGCAGTGAGCTAGCGGGAGGATTATCCGGGGAGCTGTTTTTT	CASSELAGGLSGELFF
TRBV11-2	TRBJ2-5	-	17	TRBD1	TGTGCCAGCAGCCCCTTTCTCGCTCAGGGGGCTAAGAAGACCCAGTACTTC	CASSPFLAQGAKKTQYF
TRBV19	TRBJ1-3	-	16	TRBD1	TGTGCCAGTAGGATCAAGGGACAGGGGTCTGGAAACACCATATATTTT	CASRIKGQGSGNTIYF
TRBV2	TRBJ1-5	-	13	-	TGTGCCAGCAGTGGGGGCAGCAATCAGCCCCAGCATTTT	CASSGGSNQPQHF
TRBV6-5	TRBJ1-2	once	16	-	TGTGCCAGCAGTTACGGCTCAAGGCAAACCCAATATGGCTACACCTTC	CASSYGSRQTQYGYTF
TRBV5-1	TRBJ2-2	-	14	-	TGCGCCAGCACCCCACGCGGAGGAGGAGGGGAGCTGTTTTTT	CASTPRGGGGELFF
TRBV27	TRBJ2-1	-	18	TRBD2	TGTGCCAGCAGTTTAATGTTCCGAGGGGCGGGAGGTGGCAATGAGCAGTTCTTC	CASSLMFRGAGGGNEQFF
TRBV27	TRBJ1-2	-	18	TRBD1	TGTGCCAGCAGCGCGGACCGGGACAGGGCCCGCAGAAGTTATGGCTACACCTTC	CASSADRDRARRSYGYTF
TRBV2	TRBJ1-1	-	14	-	TGTGCCAGCAGTGAGACCCAGAGATACACTGAAGCTTTCTTT	CASSETQRYTEAFF
TRBV10-3	TRBJ2-7	-	13	-	TGTGCCATCAGTGAGTCGGGGGTAGGGGAGCAGTACTTC	CAISESGVGEQYF
TRBV7-3	TRBJ2-6	once	15	-	TGTGCCAGCAGCTTACTGGTGGCTGGGGCCAACGTCCTGACTTTC	CASSLLVAGANVLTF
TRBV6-5	TRBJ1-4	-	13	-	TGTGCCAGCAGTTACAGCAGATACCGAGAACTGTTTTTT	CASSYSRYRELFF
TRBV5-4	TRBJ1-1	-	14	-	TGTGCCAGCAGCGCCGGACAGCGTAACACTGAAGCTTTCTTT	CASSAGQRNTEAFF
TRBV20-1	TRBJ1-6	-	11	-	TGCGCTACAGGATCTAATTCACCCCTCCACTTT	CATGSNSPLHF
TRBV30	TRBJ2-7	-	12	-	TGTGCCTGGAGCCCCCTGGGGCGCGAGCAGTACTTC	CAWSPLGREQYF
TRBV14	TRBJ1-2	-	15	-	TGTGCCAGCAGCCAAGATTTAGGACCGAACTATGGCTACACCTTC	CASSQDLGPNYGYTF
TRBV11-3	TRBJ2-3	-	16	TRBD2	TGTGCCAGCAGCTCCGGACTAGCGGGCCGCACAGATACGCAGTATTTT	CASSSGLAGRTDTQYF
TRBV7-2	TRBJ2-5	-	15	TRBD1	TGTGCCAGCAGGATACGCAGGACAGGGGAGGAGACCCAGTACTTC	CASRIRRTGEETQYF
TRBV4-1	TRBJ2-7	-	14	TRBD1	TGCGCCAGCAGCCCCCGGGACAGAGCCTACGAGCAGTACTTC	CASSPRDRAYEQYF
TRBV5-1	TRBJ2-1	-	15	-	TGCGCCAGCAGCAAAGGGCTTAGCTCCTACAATGAGCAGTTCTTC	CASSKGLSSYNEQFF
TRBV5-4	TRBJ2-2	once	15	TRBD2	TGTGCCAGCACCACTAGTGCGGGAGGAGACGGGGAGCTGTTTTTT	CASTTSAGGDGELFF
TRBV9	TRBJ2-3	-	15	TRBD2	TGTGCCAGCAGCGTAGGACTAGCGGGAACAGATACGCAGTATTTT	CASSVGLAGTDTQYF
TRBV5-1	TRBJ2-2	-	15	TRBD1	TGCGCCAGCAGCTTGGGACCAGGGGGCGACGGGGAGCTGTTTTTT	CASSLGPGGDGELFF
TRBV2	TRBJ2-3	-	15	TRBD1	TGTGCCAGCAGTATCAGGGGGCTATACACAGATACGCAGTATTTT	CASSIRGLYTDTQYF
TRBV6-6	TRBJ2-7	-	12	-	TGTGCCAGCAGTTCCGGGAACTACGAGCAGTACTTC	CASSSGNYEQYF
TRBV5-1	TRBJ2-7	-	15	TRBD2	TGCGCCAGCAGCTTGGGTCCTAGCGGTTCCTACGAGCAGTACTTC	CASSLGPSGSYEQYF
TRBV27	TRBJ1-2	-	13	-	TGTGCCAGCAGTTTCTCGGGGGGCTATGGCTACACCTTC	CASSFSGGYGYTF
TRBV6-1	TRBJ2-2	-	15	-	TGTGCCAGCAGGGCGGGTCTAGCGTACACCGGGGAGCTGTTTTTT	CASRAGLAYTGELFF
TRBV28	TRBJ1-1	-	15	-	TGTGCCAGCAGTTTCCCTCCGGGGCAAGAACGCGAAGCTTTCTTT	CASSFPPGQEREAFF
TRBV30	TRBJ2-7	-	14	TRBD2	TGTGCCTGGAGTGGGACTAGCGTTTCCTACGAGCAGTACTTC	CAWSGTSVSYEQYF
TRBV27	TRBJ2-7	-	15	-	TGTGCCAGCAGTTATGATGGACAGTCAACCTACGAGCAGTACTTC	CASSYDGQSTYEQYF
TRBV19	TRBJ2-1	few	16	TRBD1	TGTGCCAGTAGTATATCCCGGGACAGCTCCTACAATGAGCAGTTCTTC	CASSISRDSSYNEQFF
TRBV10-3	TRBJ2-1	-	16	-	TGTGCCATCAGTGACACCCGGGAATTAGGAGGCAATGAGCAGTTCTTC	CAISDTRELGGNEQFF
TRBV7-3	TRBJ1-1	few	15	-	TGTGCCAGCAGCCAGTTAAGGAGGGTGAACACTGAAGCTTTCTTT	CASSQLRRVNTEAFF
TRBV9	TRBJ2-1	-	15	TRBD2	TGTGCCAGCAGCGCTCTTAGTTTAGGGAGGGATGAGCAGTTCTTC	CASSALSLGRDEQFF
TRBV15	TRBJ2-2	-	14	TRBD1	TGTGCCACCAGGGACAGGTCCAACACCGGGGAGCTGTTTTTT	CATRDRSNTGELFF
TRBV9	TRBJ1-4	-	15	TRBD1	TGTGCCAGCAGCGGACTGGGACAGTCCGATGAAAAACTGTTTTTT	CASSGLGQSDEKLFF
TRBV1	TRBJ2-4	-	21	-	TGCACCAGCAGCCAAGAAAGTCCGCTAGCGGGAAATCTTGGGGCCAAAAACATTCAGTACTTC	CTSSQESPLAGNLGAKNIQYF
TRBV11-1	TRBJ2-7	-	14	-	TGTGCCAGCAGCTGGGAATGGCAGGGTTACGAGCAGTACTTC	CASSWEWQGYEQYF
TRBV2	TRBJ2-1	-	10	TRBD2	TGTGCCAGCAGGAGGGAGGGGCAGTTCTTC	CASRREGQFF
TRBV9	TRBJ2-5	-	12	-	TGTGCCAGCAGCGTAGGCCAGGGTATACAGTACTTC	CASSVGQGIQYF
TRBV7-9	TRBJ1-2	-	15	-	TGTGCCAGCAGCTCGGACTCTCAGGGGACTGATGGCTACACCTTC	CASSSDSQGTDGYTF
TRBV6-5	TRBJ1-2	-	15	-	TGTGCCAGCAGTTACTCATCAGGGCCTCATGAGGGCTACACCTTC	CASSYSSGPHEGYTF
TRBV7-9	TRBJ2-7	once	15	-	TGTGCCAGCAGCTTAGCAGGGGGTAGCTCCTACGAGCAGTACTTC	CASSLAGGSSYEQYF